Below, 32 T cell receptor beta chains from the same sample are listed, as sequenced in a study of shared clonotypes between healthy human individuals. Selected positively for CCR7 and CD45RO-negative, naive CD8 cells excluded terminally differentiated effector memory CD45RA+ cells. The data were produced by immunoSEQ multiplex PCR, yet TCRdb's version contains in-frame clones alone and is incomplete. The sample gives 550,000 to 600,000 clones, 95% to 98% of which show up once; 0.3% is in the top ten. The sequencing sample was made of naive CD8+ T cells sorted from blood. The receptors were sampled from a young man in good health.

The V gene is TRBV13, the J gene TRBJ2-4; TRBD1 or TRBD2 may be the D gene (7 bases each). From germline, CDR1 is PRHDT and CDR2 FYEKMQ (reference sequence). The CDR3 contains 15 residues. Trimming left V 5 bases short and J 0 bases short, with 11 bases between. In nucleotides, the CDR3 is TGTGCCAGCAGCGGGGGGGACAGAGCCAAAAACATTCAGTACTTC. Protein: CASSGGDRAKNIQYF.

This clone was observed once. The CDR3 here is CATSPSGLTDTQYF. DNA for the CDR3: TGTGCCACCAGTCCTAGCGGGCTCACAGATACGCAGTATTTT. V usage is TRBV15 and J usage is TRBJ2-3; TRBD2 matches 8 bases. The CDR3 runs 14 residues. Germline CDR1 and CDR2: LNHNV and YYDKDF (reference sequence). V dropped 6 bases and J dropped 2; count of bases not matched to a gene: 4.

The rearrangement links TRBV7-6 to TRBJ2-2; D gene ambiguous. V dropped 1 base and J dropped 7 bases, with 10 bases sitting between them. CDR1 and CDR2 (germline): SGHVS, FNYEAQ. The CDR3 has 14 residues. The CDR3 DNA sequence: TGTGCCAGCAGCTTAGGCGGAGAAGGCGGGGAGCTGTTTTTT. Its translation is CASSLGGEGGELFF.

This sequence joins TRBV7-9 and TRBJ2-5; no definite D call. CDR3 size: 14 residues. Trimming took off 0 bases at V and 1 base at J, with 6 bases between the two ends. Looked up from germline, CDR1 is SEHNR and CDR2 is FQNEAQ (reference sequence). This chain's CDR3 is CASSLALVQETQYF. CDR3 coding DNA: TGTGCCAGCAGCTTAGCGTTAGTCCAAGAGACCCAGTACTTC.

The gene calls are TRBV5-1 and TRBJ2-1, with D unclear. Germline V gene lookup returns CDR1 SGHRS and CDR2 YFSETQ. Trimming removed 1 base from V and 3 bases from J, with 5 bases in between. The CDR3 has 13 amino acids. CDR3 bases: TGCGCCAGCAGCTTGACGGACTACAATGAGCAGTTCTTC. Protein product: CASSLTDYNEQFF.

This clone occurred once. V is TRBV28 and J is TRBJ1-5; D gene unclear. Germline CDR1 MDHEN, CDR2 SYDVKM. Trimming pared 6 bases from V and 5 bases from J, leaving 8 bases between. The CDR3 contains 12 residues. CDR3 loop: CASREEYQPQHF. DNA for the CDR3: TGTGCCAGCAGGGAAGAATATCAGCCCCAGCATTTT.

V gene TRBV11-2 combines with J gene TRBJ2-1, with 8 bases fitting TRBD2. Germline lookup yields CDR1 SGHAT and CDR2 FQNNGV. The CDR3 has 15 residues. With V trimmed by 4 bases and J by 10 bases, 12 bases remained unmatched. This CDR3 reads CASSSILAGSREQFF. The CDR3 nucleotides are TGTGCCAGCAGCTCGATCCTAGCGGGTTCTCGGGAGCAGTTCTTC. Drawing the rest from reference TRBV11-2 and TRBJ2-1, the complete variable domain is EAGVAQSPRYKIIEKRQSVAFWCNPISGHATLYWYQQILGQGPKLLIQFQNNGVVDDSQLPKDRFSAERLKGVDSTLKIQPAKLEDSAVYLCASSSILAGSREQFFGPGTRLTVL.

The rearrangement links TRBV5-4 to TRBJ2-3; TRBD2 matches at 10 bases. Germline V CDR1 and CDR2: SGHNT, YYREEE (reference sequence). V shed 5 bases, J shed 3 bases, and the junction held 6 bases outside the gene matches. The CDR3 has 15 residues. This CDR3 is CASREAGGWTDTQYF. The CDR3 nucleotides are TGTGCCAGCAGGGAAGCGGGAGGGTGGACAGATACGCAGTATTTT.

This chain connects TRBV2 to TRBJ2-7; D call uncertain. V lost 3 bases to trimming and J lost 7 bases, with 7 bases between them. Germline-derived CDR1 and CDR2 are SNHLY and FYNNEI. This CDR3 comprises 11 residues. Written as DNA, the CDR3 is TGTGCCAGCAGTGACAGTAGGGAGCAGTACTTC. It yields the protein CASSDSREQYF.

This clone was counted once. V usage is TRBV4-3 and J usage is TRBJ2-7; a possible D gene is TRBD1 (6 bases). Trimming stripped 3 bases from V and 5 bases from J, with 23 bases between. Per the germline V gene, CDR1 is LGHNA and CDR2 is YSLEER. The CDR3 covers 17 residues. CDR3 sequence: CASSQGPGTANRDEQYF. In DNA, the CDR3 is TGCGCCAGCAGCCAGGGACCAGGTACCGCCAACAGGGACGAGCAGTACTTC.

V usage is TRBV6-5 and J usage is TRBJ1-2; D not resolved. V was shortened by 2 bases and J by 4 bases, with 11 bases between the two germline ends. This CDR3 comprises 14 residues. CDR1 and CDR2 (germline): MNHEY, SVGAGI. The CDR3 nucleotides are TGTGCCAGCAGTTACAGCGGACCGAGCTATGGCTACACCTTC. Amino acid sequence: CASSYSGPSYGYTF.

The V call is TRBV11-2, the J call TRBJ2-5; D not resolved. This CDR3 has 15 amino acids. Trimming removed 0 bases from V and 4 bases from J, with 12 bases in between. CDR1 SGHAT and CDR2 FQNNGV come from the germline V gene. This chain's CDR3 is CASSLDLGGLETQYF. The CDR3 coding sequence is TGTGCCAGCAGCTTAGATCTCGGTGGCTTAGAGACCCAGTACTTC.

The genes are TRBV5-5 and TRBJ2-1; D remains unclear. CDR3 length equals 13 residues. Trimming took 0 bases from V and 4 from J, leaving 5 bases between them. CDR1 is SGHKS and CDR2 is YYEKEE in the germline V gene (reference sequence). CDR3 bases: TGTGCCAGCAGCTTGGAGGCGTACAATGAGCAGTTCTTC. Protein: CASSLEAYNEQFF.

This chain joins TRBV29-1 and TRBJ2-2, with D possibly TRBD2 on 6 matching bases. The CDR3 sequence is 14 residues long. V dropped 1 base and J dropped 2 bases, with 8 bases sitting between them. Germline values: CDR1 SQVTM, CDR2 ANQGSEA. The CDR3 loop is CSVEVRGNTGELFF. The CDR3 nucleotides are TGCAGCGTTGAAGTGCGGGGAAACACCGGGGAGCTGTTTTTT.

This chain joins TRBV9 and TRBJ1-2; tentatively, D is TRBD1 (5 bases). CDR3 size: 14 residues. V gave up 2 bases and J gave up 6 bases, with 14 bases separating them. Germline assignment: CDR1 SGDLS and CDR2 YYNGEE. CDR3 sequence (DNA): TGTGCCAGCAGCGTTCGGGACTCCAGCAATGGCTACACCTTC. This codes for CASSVRDSSNGYTF.

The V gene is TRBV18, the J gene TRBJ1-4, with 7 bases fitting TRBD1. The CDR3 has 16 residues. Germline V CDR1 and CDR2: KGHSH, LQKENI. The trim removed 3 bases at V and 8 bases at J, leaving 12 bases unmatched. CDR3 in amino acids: CASSPNPTGSDEKLFF. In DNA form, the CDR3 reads TGTGCCAGCTCACCCAACCCGACAGGGTCGGACGAAAAACTGTTTTTT.

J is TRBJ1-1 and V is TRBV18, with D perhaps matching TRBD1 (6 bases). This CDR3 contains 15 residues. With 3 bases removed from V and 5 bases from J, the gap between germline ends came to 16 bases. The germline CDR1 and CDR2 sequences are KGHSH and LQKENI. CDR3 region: CASSPRRIGGTEAFF. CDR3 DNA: TGTGCCAGCTCACCCAGGAGGATAGGGGGGACTGAAGCTTTCTTT. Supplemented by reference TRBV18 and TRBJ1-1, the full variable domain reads NAGVMQNPRHLVRRRGQEARLRCSPMKGHSHVYWYRQLPEEGLKFMVYLQKENIIDESGMPKERFSAEFPKEGPSILRIQQVVRGDSAAYFCASSPRRIGGTEAFFGQGTRLTVV.

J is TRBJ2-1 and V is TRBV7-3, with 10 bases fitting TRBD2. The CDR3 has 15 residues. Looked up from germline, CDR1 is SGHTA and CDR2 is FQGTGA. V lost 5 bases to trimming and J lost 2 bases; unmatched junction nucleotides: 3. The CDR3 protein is CASSPLAGAYNEQFF. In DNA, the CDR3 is TGTGCCAGCAGCCCGCTAGCGGGAGCCTACAATGAGCAGTTCTTC.

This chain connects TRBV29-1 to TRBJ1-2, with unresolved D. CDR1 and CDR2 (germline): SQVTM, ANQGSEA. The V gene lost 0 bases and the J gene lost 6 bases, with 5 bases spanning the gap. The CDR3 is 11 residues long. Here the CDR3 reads CSVEERNGYTF. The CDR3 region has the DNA TGCAGCGTTGAAGAACGAAATGGCTACACCTTC.

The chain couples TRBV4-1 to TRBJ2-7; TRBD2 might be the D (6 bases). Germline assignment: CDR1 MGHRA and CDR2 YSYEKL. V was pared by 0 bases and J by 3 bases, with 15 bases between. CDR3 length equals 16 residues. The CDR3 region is CASSQERLAADYEQYF. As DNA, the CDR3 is TGCGCCAGCAGCCAAGAGAGGTTAGCGGCCGACTACGAGCAGTACTTC.

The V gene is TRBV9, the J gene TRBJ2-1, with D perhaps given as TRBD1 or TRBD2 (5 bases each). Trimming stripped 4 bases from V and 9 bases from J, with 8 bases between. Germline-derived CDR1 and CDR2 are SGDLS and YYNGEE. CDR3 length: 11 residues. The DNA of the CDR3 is TGTGCCAGCAGCACCGGGGCTGAGCAGTTCTTC. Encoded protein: CASSTGAEQFF.

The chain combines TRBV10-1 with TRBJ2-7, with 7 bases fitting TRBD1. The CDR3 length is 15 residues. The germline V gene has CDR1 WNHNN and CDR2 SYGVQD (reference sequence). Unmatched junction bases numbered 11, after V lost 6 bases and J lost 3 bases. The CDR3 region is CASSADRASVYEQYF. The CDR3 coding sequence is TGCGCCAGCAGCGCCGACAGGGCGAGCGTCTACGAGCAGTACTTC.

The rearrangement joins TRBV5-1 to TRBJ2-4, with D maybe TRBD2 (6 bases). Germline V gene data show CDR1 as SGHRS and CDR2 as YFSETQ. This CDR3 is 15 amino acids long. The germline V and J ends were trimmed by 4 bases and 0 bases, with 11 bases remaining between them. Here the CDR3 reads CASSLLGGAKNIQYF. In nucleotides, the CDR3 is TGCGCCAGCAGCCTTCTCGGGGGAGCCAAAAACATTCAGTACTTC.

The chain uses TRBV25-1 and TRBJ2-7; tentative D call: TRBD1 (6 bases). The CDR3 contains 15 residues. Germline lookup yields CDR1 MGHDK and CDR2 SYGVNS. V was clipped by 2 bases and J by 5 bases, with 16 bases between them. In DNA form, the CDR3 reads TGTGCCAGCAGTGAACTGAGAACAGGGATCCACGAGCAGTACTTC. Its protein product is CASSELRTGIHEQYF.

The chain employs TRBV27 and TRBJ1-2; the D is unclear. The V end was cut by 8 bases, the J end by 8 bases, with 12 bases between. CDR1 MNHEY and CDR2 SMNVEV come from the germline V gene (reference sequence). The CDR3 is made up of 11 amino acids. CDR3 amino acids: CASGIKYGYTF. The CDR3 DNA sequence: TGTGCCAGCGGTATAAAATACGGCTACACCTTC.

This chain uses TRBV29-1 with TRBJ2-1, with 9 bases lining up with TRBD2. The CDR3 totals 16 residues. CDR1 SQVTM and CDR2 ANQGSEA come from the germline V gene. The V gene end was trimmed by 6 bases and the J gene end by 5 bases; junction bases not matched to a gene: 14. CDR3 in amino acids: CSVSSGTTQDHNEQFF. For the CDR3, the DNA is TGCAGCGTGTCTAGCGGGACGACACAGGATCACAATGAGCAGTTCTTC.

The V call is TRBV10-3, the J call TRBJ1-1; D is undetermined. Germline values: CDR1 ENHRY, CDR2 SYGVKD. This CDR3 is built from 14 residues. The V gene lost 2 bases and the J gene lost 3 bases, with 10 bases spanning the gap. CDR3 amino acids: CAISENRPHTEAFF. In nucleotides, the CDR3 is TGTGCCATCAGTGAGAATCGGCCCCACACTGAAGCTTTCTTT.

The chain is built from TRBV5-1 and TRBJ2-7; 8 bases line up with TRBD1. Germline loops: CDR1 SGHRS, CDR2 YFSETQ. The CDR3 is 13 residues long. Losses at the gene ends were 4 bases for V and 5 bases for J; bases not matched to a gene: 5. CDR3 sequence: CASSTGQGDEQYF. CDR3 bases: TGCGCCAGCAGCACTGGACAGGGAGACGAGCAGTACTTC.

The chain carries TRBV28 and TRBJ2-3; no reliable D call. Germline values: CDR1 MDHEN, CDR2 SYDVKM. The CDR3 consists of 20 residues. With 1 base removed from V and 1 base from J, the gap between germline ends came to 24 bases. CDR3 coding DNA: TGTGCCAGCAGTTTATCCCGCTCTAGATTCTCGGCCCTTGGCACAGATACGCAGTATTTT. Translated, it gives CASSLSRSRFSALGTDTQYF.

The CDR3 DNA reads TGTGCCAGCAGTTACGGTGCCGGGGAGCTGTTTTTT. Translated: CASSYGAGELFF. The chain has TRBV27 and TRBJ2-2; D remains unclear. The CDR3 spans 12 residues. V dropped 4 bases and J dropped 6 bases, with 6 bases sitting between them. Germline V gene sequence: CDR1 MNHEY, CDR2 SMNVEV (reference sequence).

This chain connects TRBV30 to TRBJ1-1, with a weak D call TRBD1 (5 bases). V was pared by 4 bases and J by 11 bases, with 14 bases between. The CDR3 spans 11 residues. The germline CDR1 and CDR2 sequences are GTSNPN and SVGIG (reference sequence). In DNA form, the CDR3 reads TGTGCCTGGATTACGGGGCTATGGGCTTTCTTT. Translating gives CAWITGLWAFF. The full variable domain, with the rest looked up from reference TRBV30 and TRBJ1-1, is SQTIHQWPATLVQPVGSPLSLECTVEGTSNPNLYWYRQAAGRGLQLLFYSVGIGQISSEVPQNLSASRPQDRQFILSSKKLLLSDSGFYLCAWITGLWAFFGQGTRLTVV.

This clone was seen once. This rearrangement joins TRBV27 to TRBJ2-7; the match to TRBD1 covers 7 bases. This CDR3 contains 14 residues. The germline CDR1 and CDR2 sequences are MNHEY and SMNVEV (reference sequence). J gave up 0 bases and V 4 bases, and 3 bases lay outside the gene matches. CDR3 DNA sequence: TGTGCCAGCAGTTGGTCAGGGGGCTCCTACGAGCAGTACTTC. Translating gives CASSWSGGSYEQYF.